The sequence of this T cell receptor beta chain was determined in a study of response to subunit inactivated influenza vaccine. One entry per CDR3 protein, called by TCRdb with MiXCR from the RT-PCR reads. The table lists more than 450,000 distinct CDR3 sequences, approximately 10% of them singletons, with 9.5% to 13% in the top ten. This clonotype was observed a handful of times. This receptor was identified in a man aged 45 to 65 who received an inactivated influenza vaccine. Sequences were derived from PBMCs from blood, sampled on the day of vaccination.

The CDR3 nucleotides are TGTGCCAGCAACAACCCTGGAGCCGAGCAGTACTTC. Residues: CASNNPGAEQYF. V gene TRBV28 combines with J gene TRBJ2-7, with D unresolved. Germline assignment: CDR1 MDHEN and CDR2 SYDVKM. The CDR3 has 12 amino acids. Trimming pared 7 bases from V and 6 bases from J, leaving 13 bases between.